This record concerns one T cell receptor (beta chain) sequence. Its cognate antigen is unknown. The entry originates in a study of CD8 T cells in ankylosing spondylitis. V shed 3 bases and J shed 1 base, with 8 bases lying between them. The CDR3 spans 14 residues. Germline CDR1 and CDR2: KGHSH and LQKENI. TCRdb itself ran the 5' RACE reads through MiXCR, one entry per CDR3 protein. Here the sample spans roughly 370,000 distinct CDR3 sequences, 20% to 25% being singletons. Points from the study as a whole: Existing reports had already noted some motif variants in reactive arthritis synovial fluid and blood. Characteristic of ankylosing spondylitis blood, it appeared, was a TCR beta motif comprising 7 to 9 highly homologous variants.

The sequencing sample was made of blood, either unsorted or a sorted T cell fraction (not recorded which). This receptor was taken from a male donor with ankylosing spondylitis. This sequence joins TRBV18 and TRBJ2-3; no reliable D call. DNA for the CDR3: TGTGCCAGCTCACCTACGGCGGGCACAGATACGCAGTATTTT. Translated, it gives CASSPTAGTDTQYF. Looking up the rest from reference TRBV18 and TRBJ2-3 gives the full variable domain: NAGVMQNPRHLVRRRGQEARLRCSPMKGHSHVYWYRQLPEEGLKFMVYLQKENIIDESGMPKERFSAEFPKEGPSILRIQQVVRGDSAAYFCASSPTAGTDTQYFGPGTRLTVL.